Following are 18 T cell receptor beta chains from one sample sequenced in a study of shared clonotypes between healthy human individuals. Profiling relied on immunoSEQ multiplex PCR, and the TCRdb table lists in-frame clones only, not all of them. Of about 610,000 clones in the sample, roughly 97% are singletons; the top ten hold approximately 0.057%. Sequenced material: naive CD4+ T cells sorted from blood. Subset described: CD45RA+ positively selected. The receptors come from a woman aged 30 to 39 in good health.

V gene TRBV18 combines with J gene TRBJ2-6, with TRBD2 matching over 11 bases. The junction had 10 bases not matched to a gene; V was cut back by 2 bases and J by 1 base. The CDR3 totals 20 residues. The germline CDR1 and CDR2 sequences are KGHSH and LQKENI. CDR3 amino acids: CASSPGASGRTRSGANVLTF. The CDR3 DNA reads as TGTGCCAGCTCACCAGGGGCTAGCGGGAGGACAAGATCTGGGGCCAACGTCCTGACTTTC.

This clone was seen just once. In nucleotides, the CDR3 is TGTGCCAGCAGCCAGAATTGGGAGCTGTTTTTT. Its protein product is CASSQNWELFF. The V gene is TRBV7-9, the J gene TRBJ2-2; D not resolved. V dropped 5 bases and J dropped 9 bases, with 7 bases sitting between them. CDR3 length: 11 residues. Germline V lookup: CDR1 SEHNR, CDR2 FQNEAQ (reference sequence).

This clone was detected once. The rearrangement uses TRBV5-1 and TRBJ2-7, with no clear D. CDR3 length: 13 amino acids. Trimming pared 0 bases from V and 5 bases from J, leaving 9 bases between. Germline CDR1 is SGHRS and CDR2 is YFSETQ. In DNA, the CDR3 is TGCGCCAGCAGCTTGGTCCTTAACGACGAGCAGTACTTC. This sequence encodes CASSLVLNDEQYF.

This clone has a single count. V is TRBV27 and J is TRBJ2-7, with 12 bases aligning to TRBD2. J gave up 7 bases and V 4 bases, and 5 bases lay outside the gene matches. CDR3 length equals 14 residues. Germline loops: CDR1 MNHEY, CDR2 SMNVEV (reference sequence). This CDR3 is CASSSTSGRDEQYF. In nucleotides, the CDR3 is TGTGCCAGCAGTTCGACTAGCGGGAGAGATGAGCAGTACTTC.

DNA of the CDR3: TGTGCCAGCAGCTTAGAGGGGGGCTACGAGCAGTACTTC. Its protein is CASSLEGGYEQYF. The chain has TRBV11-2 and TRBJ2-7, with D maybe TRBD2 (6 bases). CDR1 is SGHAT and CDR2 is FQNNGV in the germline V gene. V was trimmed by 0 bases and J by 3 bases, leaving 6 bases between them. The CDR3 contains 13 residues.

The V and J genes are TRBV7-9 and TRBJ2-1, with 11 bases aligning to TRBD2. Germline assignment: CDR1 SEHNR and CDR2 FQNEAQ (reference sequence). With V trimmed by 5 bases and J by 0 bases, 12 bases remained unmatched. This CDR3 contains 19 residues. The CDR3 region is CASSGSPTSGDSSYNEQFF. CDR3 sequence (DNA): TGTGCCAGCAGCGGGAGCCCGACTAGCGGGGATAGCTCCTACAATGAGCAGTTCTTC.

The chain is built from TRBV10-2 and TRBJ2-5, with 8 bases matching TRBD1. V was clipped by 6 bases and J by 6 bases; unmatched bases: 6. This CDR3 comprises 13 residues. Germline V gene lookup returns CDR1 WSHSY and CDR2 SAAADI. In DNA, the CDR3 is TGCGCCAGCAGACTAGGACAGGGACAGACCCAGTACTTC. Protein: CASRLGQGQTQYF.

This rearrangement joins TRBV10-3 to TRBJ1-2, with D unresolved. This CDR3 has 11 amino acids. V lost 10 bases and J lost 3, with 9 bases in between. Germline V gene sequence: CDR1 ENHRY, CDR2 SYGVKD. The DNA for the CDR3 is TGTGCCACCGATACCTACTATGGCTACACCTTC. This gives the protein CATDTYYGYTF.

The chain recombines TRBV7-2 with TRBJ2-7; 12 bases are a match to TRBD2. CDR3 length equals 16 residues. The germline gives CDR1 SGHTA, CDR2 FQGNSA. The J segment lost 4 bases and the V segment lost 5 bases, leaving 9 bases of the junction unmatched. Here the CDR3 reads CASSVASGREGYEQYF. The CDR3 nucleotides are TGTGCCAGCAGCGTGGCTAGCGGGAGGGAAGGATACGAGCAGTACTTC.

This rearrangement joins TRBV27 to TRBJ2-7; TRBD2 agrees at 14 bases. The length of the CDR3 is 16 residues. Germline V lookup: CDR1 MNHEY, CDR2 SMNVEV (reference sequence). V shed 3 bases, J shed 7 bases, and the junction held 8 bases outside the gene matches. The CDR3 region is CASSLTSGRGLGEQYF. The CDR3 DNA sequence: TGTGCCAGCAGTTTGACTAGCGGGAGGGGGCTTGGAGAGCAGTACTTC.

The chain carries TRBV6-1 and TRBJ1-5; no clear D. There are 16 residues in the CDR3. CDR1 is MNHNS and CDR2 is SASEGT in the germline V gene. Between the trimmed V and J ends, which lost 4 bases and 6 bases, there was a span of 19 bases. The CDR3, as DNA: TGTGCCAGCAGTGGATGGGCCAACTCCCCTAGTCAGCCCCAGCATTTT. Amino acid sequence: CASSGWANSPSQPQHF.

The chain employs TRBV5-1 and TRBJ2-2; D is perhaps TRBD2 (5 bases). V was clipped by 4 bases and J by 4 bases, with 5 bases between them. The CDR3 spans 12 residues. The germline gives CDR1 SGHRS, CDR2 YFSETQ. CDR3 sequence reads: CASSAGTGELFF. The CDR3 region has the DNA TGCGCCAGCAGCGCGGGCACCGGGGAGCTGTTTTTT.

The chain is built from TRBV29-1 and TRBJ2-5; 13 bases align to TRBD2. With the DNA end fitting TRBJ2-7 better, the J assignment may be wrong. This CDR3 is built from 14 residues. Germline loops: CDR1 SQVTM, CDR2 ANQGSEA. The CDR3 DNA reads TGCAGCGTTACTAGCGGGAGGGCCCCCTACGAGCAGTACTTC. It is translated as CSVTSGRAPYEQYF.

This clone has just a few counts. The chain is built from TRBV4-2 and TRBJ2-1, with 7 bases matching TRBD2. CDR3 length: 15 amino acids. Germline V CDR1 and CDR2: LGHNA, YNFKEQ. After removal of 0 bases from V and 7 bases from J, the junction contained 6 bases not matched to a gene. CDR3 nucleotide sequence: TGTGCCAGCAGCCAAGATGTGGGAGGGCCGAATGAGCAGTTCTTC. Protein: CASSQDVGGPNEQFF.

The chain is built from TRBV28 and TRBJ2-3; a weak D match, TRBD2 (6 bases). The CDR3 length is 14 residues. The germline V gene has CDR1 MDHEN and CDR2 SYDVKM. V was pared by 3 bases and J by 2 bases, with 9 bases between. In nucleotides, the CDR3 is TGTGCCAGCAGTTTCGGGGGAATCACAGATACGCAGTATTTT. Translating gives CASSFGGITDTQYF.

The chain links TRBV5-1 to TRBJ2-2; D may be TRBD2 (6 bases). This CDR3 spans 17 amino acids. V was shortened by 2 bases and J by 3 bases, with 17 bases between the two germline ends. Per germline, CDR1 SGHRS and CDR2 YFSETQ. This chain's CDR3 is CASSLATSSGDTGELFF. CDR3 bases: TGCGCCAGCAGCTTAGCGACTAGTTCGGGGGACACCGGGGAGCTGTTTTTT. Full variable domain (missing parts from reference TRBV5-1 and TRBJ2-2): KAGVTQTPRYLIKTRGQQVTLSCSPISGHRSVSWYQQTPGQGLQFLFEYFSETQRNKGNFPGRFSGRQFSNSRSEMNVSTLELGDSALYLCASSLATSSGDTGELFFGEGSRLTVL.

This chain joins TRBV5-1 and TRBJ2-5; 11 positions match TRBD1. The CDR3 has 15 residues. Germline V lookup: CDR1 SGHRS, CDR2 YFSETQ. With 4 bases clipped from V and 1 base from J, the junction kept 3 bases outside the gene matches. The CDR3 loop reads CASSPGQGVQETQYF. The CDR3 DNA follows: TGCGCCAGCAGCCCGGGACAGGGGGTCCAAGAGACCCAGTACTTC.

Comments on this clone: This specimen includes other DNA sequences encoding the same CDR3. V gene TRBV27 combines with J gene TRBJ1-1; 8 bases line up with TRBD1. Germline CDR1 MNHEY, CDR2 SMNVEV (reference sequence). The length of the CDR3 is 13 residues. V shed 5 bases and J 4 bases; nucleotides not matched to a gene: 3. CDR3 residues: CASSTQGATEAFF. CDR3 bases: TGTGCCAGCAGTACCCAGGGGGCCACTGAAGCTTTCTTT.